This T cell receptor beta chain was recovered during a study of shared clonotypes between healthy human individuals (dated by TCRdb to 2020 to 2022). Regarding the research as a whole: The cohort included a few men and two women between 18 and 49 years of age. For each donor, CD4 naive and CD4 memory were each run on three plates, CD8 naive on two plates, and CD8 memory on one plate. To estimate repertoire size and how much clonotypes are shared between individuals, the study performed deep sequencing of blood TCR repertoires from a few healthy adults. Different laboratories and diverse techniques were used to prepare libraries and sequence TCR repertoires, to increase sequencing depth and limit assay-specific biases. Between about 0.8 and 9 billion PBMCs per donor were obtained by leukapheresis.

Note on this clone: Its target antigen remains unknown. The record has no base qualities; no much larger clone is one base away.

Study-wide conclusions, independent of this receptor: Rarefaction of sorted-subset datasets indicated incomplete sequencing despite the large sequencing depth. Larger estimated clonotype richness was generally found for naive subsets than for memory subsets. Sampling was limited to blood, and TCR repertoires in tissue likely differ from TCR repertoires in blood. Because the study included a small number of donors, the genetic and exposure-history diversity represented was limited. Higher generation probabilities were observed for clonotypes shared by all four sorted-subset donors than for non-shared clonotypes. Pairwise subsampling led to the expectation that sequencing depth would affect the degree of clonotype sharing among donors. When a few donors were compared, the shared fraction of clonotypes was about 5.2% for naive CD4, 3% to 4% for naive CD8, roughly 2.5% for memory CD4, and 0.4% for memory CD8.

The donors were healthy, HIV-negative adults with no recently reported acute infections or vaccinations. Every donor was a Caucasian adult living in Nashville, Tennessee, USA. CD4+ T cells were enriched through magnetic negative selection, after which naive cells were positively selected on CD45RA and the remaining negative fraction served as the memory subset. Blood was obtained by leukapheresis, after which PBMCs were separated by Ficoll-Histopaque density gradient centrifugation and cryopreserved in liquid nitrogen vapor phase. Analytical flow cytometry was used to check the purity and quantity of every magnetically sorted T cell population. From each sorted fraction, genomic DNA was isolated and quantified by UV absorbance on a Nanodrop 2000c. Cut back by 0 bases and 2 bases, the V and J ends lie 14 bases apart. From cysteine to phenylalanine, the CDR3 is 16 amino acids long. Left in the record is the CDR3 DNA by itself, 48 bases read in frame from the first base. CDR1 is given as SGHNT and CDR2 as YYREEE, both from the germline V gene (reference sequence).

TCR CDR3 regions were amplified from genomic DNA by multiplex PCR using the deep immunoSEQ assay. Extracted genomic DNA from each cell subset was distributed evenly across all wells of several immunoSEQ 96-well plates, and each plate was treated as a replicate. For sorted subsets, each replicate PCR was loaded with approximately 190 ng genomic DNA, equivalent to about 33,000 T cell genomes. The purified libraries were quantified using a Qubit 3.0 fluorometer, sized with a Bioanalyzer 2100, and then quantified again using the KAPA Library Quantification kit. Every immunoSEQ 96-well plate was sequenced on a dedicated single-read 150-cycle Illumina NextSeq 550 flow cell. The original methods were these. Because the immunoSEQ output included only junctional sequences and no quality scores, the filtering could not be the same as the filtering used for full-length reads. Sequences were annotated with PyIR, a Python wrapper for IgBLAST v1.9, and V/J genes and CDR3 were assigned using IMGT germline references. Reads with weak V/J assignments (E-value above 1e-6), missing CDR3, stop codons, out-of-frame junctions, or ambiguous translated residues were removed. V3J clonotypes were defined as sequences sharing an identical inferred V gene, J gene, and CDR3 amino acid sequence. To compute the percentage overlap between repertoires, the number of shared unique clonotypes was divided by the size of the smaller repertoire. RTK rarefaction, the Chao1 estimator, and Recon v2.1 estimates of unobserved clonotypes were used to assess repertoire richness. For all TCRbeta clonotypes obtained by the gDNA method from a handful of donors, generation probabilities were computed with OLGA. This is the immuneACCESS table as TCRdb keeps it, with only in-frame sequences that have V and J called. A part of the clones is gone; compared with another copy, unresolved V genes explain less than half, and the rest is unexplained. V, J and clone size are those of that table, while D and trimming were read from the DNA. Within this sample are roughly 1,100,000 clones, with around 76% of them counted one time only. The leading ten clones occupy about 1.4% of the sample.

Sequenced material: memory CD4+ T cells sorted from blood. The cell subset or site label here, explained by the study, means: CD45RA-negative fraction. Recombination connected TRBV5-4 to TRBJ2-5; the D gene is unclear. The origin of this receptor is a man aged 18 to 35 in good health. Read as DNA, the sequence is TGTGCCAGCAGCTTGGCCGGCACTCTTCGGCAAGAGACCCAGTACTTC. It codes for CASSLAGTLRQETQYF.